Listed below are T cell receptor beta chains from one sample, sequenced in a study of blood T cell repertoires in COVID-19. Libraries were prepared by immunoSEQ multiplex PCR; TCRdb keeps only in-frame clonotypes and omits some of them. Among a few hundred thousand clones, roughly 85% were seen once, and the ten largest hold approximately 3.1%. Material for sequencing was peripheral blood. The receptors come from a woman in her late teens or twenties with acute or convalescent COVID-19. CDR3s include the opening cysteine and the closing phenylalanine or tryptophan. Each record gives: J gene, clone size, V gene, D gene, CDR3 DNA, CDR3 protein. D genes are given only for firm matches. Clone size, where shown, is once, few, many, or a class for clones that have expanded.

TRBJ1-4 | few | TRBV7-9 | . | TGTGCCAGCAGCTTGAGTAATGAAAAACTGTTTTTT | CASSLSNEKLFF
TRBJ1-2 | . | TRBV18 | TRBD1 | TGTGCCAGCTCACCGTGGCAGGGGGATGGCTACACCTTC | CASSPWQGDGYTF
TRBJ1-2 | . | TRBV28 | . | TGTGCCAGCCGTCTTAACTATGGCTACACCTTC | CASRLNYGYTF
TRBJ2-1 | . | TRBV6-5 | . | TGTGCCAGCAGTTACAGGGGGTTCATGAATGAGCAGTTCTTC | CASSYRGFMNEQFF
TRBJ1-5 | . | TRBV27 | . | TGTGCCAGCAGTTTATCTAGAAAGGGGTTCCAGCCCCAGCATTTT | CASSLSRKGFQPQHF
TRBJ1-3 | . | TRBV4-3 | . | TGCGCCAGCAGCCAAGATGGAGTGAGGAGGGGAAACACCATATATTTT | CASSQDGVRRGNTIYF
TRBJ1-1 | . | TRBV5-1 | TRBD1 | TGCGCCAGCAGCCAGGGACAGAGCATGAACACTGAAGCTTTCTTT | CASSQGQSMNTEAFF
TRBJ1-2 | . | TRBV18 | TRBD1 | TGTGCCAGCTCACCGGGACAGACGACTCATGGCTACACCTTC | CASSPGQTTHGYTF
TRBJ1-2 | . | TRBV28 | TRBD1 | TGTGCCAGCAGTCCAACAGGGGGCGCGTCATATGGCTACACCTTC | CASSPTGGASYGYTF
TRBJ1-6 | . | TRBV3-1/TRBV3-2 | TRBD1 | TGTGCCAGCAGCCTCGGACAGGGAAATTCACCCCTCCACTTT | CASSLGQGNSPLHF
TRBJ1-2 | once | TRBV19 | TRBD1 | TGTGCCAGTAGTAGTCCGACAGGGGGTAACTATGGCTACACCTTC | CASSSPTGGNYGYTF
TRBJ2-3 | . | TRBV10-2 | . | TGCGCCAGCAGTGAGCTTACTAGTTTCTCAGATACGCAGTATTTT | CASSELTSFSDTQYF
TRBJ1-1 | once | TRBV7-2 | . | TGTGCCAGCAGCTTAGGGTCGATGGCATACGGGGCTTTCTTT | CASSLGSMAYGAFF
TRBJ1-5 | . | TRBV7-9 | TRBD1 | TGTGCCAGCAGCTTAGCCCCCCGCAGGGGGATTTATAGCAATCAGCCCCAGCATTTT | CASSLAPRRGIYSNQPQHF
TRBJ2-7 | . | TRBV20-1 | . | TGCAGTGCCAGTCGAGGCTACGAGCAGTACTTC | CSASRGYEQYF
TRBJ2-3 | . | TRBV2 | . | TGTGCCAGCAGTCTCTGGACAGGCACAGATACGCAGTATTTT | CASSLWTGTDTQYF
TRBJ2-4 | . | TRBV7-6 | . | TGTGCCAGCAGCTTAGTGGAGGGAGACATTCAGTACTTC | CASSLVEGDIQYF
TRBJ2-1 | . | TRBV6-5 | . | TGTGCCAGCAGCCTCGGACTGCTTGGCAATGAGCAGTTCTTC | CASSLGLLGNEQFF
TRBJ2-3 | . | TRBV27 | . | TGTGCCAGCAGTTTAAGTTTGTCCAGGGGCGAGACAGTTACGCAGTATTTT | CASSLSLSRGETVTQYF
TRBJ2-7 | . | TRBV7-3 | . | TGTGCCAGCAGCTCAACTTTGGTAACCCTTGGCGGAGGGTTTGGGACCAGCCCCTACGAGCAGTACTTC | CASSSTLVTLGGGFGTSPYEQYF
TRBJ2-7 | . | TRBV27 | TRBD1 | TGTGCCAGCAGTTTAAGGGACAGGTCCATCTACGAGCAGTACTTC | CASSLRDRSIYEQYF
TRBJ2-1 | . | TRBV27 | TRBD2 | TGTGCCAGCAGGGCCGAGACTAGCGGGGCTTACAATGAGCAGTTCTTC | CASRAETSGAYNEQFF
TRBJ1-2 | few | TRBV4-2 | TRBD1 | TGTGCCAGCAGCCAAGATCGACAGGGGGCCCATGGCTACACCTTC | CASSQDRQGAHGYTF
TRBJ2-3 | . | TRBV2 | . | TGTGCCAGCAGTGAGTCGTCGCGGCCAGATACGCAGTATTTT | CASSESSRPDTQYF
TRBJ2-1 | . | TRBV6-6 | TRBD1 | TGTGCCAGCAGTTACGGGACAGGGGTGAGGAATGAGCAGTTCTTC | CASSYGTGVRNEQFF
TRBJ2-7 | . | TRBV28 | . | TGTGCCAGCAGCTCCCGCAGGGGAAGAGGCGAGCAGTACTTC | CASSSRRGRGEQYF
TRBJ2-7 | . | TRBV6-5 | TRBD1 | TGTGCCAGCAGTACTGGGGACAGTTTATACGAGCAGTACTTC | CASSTGDSLYEQYF
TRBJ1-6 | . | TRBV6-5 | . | TGTGCCAGCAGTTACCAGGGAGGATCACCCCTCCACTTT | CASSYQGGSPLHF
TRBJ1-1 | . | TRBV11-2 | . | TGTGCCAGCAGAGGACAGAACACTGAAGCTTTCTTT | CASRGQNTEAFF
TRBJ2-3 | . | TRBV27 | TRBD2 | TGTGCCAGCAGTTTATCCACAGGACTAGGGTTCCCAGATACGCAGTATTTT | CASSLSTGLGFPDTQYF
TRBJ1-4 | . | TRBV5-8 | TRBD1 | TGTGCCAGCAGCCCGACAGGGACTAATGAAAAACTGTTTTTT | CASSPTGTNEKLFF
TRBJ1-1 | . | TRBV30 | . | TGTGCCTGGAGCTCGGACAAGAACACTGAAGCTTTCTTT | CAWSSDKNTEAFF
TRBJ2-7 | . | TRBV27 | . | TGTGCCAGCAGTATGACAGCCAGTAGCTCCTACGAGCAGTACTTC | CASSMTASSSYEQYF
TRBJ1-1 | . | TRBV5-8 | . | TGTGCCAGCAGCCAAGCGACAGCGAGCACTGAAGCTTTCTTT | CASSQATASTEAFF
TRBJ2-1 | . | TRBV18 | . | TGTGCCAGCTCACCGCGGTCAGGGTATGATGAGCAGTTCTTC | CASSPRSGYDEQFF
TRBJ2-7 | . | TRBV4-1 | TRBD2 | TGCGCCAGCAGCCAAGATCGGGCTAGCGGGTACGAGCAGTACTTC | CASSQDRASGYEQYF
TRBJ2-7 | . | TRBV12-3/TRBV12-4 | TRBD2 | TGTGCCAGCAGCCCGGGGGGGGCAGCCGAGCAGTACTTC | CASSPGGAAEQYF
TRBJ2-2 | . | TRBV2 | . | TGTGCCAGCAGCCCGACGGGGAACACCGGGGAGCTGTTTTTT | CASSPTGNTGELFF
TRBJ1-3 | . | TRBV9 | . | TGTGCCAGCAGCGTAGGGGGGACTTATGGAAACACCATATATTTT | CASSVGGTYGNTIYF
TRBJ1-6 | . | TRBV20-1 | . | TGCAGTGCTAGTTTGTCCTATTCACCCCTCCACTTT | CSASLSYSPLHF
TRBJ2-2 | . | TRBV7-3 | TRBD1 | TGTGCCAGCAGCTTACGGCCCGGGACAGAGAACACCGGGGAGCTGTTTTTT | CASSLRPGTENTGELFF
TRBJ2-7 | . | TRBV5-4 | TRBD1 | TGTGCCAGCAGCTCGGCCGGGACAGGGTTCCACGAGCAGTACTTC | CASSSAGTGFHEQYF
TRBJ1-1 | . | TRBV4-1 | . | TGCGCCAGCAGCCAAGAAGAATGGGGGGGTTTTGAAGCTTTCTTT | CASSQEEWGGFEAFF
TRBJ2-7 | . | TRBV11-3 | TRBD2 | TGTGCCAGCAGCTTAGAACCCCGGACTAGCGGGAGGACTTACGAGCAGTACTTC | CASSLEPRTSGRTYEQYF
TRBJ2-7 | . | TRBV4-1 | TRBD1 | TGCGCCAGCAGCCAAGAACCGGGACAGGTTGGCCATTACGAGCAGTACTTC | CASSQEPGQVGHYEQYF
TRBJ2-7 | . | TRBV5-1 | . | TGCGCCAGCAGGGGGACTGGGGCCTGGGAGCAGTACTTC | CASRGTGAWEQYF
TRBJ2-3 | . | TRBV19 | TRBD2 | TGTGCCAGTAGTATGGTATATGGGGGACTAGCGGAGAGCACAGATACGCAGTATTTT | CASSMVYGGLAESTDTQYF